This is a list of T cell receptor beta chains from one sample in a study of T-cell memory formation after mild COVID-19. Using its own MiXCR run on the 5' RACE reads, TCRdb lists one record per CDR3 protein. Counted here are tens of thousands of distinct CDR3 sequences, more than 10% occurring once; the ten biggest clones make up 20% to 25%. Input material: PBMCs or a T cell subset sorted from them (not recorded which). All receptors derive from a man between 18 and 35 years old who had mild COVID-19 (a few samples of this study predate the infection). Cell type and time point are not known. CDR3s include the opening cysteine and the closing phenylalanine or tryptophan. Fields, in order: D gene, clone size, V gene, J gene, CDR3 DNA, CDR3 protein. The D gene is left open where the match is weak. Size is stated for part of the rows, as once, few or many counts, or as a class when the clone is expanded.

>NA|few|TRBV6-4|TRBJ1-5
TGTGCCAGCAGTGCGGAAGAAAATCAGCCCCAGCATTTT
CASSAEENQPQHF
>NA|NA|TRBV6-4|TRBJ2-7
TGTGCCAGCAGTCCAGCTCCCTTCTCCTACGAGCAGTACTTC
CASSPAPFSYEQYF
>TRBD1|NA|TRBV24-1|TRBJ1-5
TGTGCCACCAGTGATGCCGGGACAGGGGTAGTCCATTTT
CATSDAGTGVVHF
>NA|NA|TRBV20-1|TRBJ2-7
TGCAGTGCCTATCTCCAGGGGAGCTCCTACGAGCAGTACTTC
CSAYLQGSSYEQYF
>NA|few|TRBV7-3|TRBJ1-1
TGTGCCAGCAGTCCAGGGTGGGGCACTGAAGCTTTCTTT
CASSPGWGTEAFF
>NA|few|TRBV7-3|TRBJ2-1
TGTGCCAGCAGCTCGACAGGAGGAAATGAGCAGTTCTTC
CASSSTGGNEQFF
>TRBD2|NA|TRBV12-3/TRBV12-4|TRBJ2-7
TGTGCCAGCAGTTTTAGGCTAGCGGGGGGTTCGCCCTACGAGCAGTACTTC
CASSFRLAGGSPYEQYF
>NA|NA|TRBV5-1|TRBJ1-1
TGCGCCAGCAGCTTACAGGGACCGGAAGCTTTCTTT
CASSLQGPEAFF
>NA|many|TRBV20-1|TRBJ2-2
TGCAGTGCTAGAGGAAATACTCGGTCGAACACCGGGGAGCTGTTTTTT
CSARGNTRSNTGELFF
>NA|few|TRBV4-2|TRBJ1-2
TGTGCCAGCAAGCCAGGGCCTAACTATGGCTACACCTTC
CASKPGPNYGYTF
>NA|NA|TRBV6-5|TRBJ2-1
TGTGCCAGCAGTCTCAGGCCCTACAATGAGCAGTTCTTC
CASSLRPYNEQFF
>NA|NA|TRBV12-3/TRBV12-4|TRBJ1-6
TGTGCCAGCAGTTACCTGGGGGACTCACCCCTCCACTTT
CASSYLGDSPLHF
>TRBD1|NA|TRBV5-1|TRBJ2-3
TGCGCCAGCAGCGATGTAACAGGGGGCATCGCAGATACGCAGTATTTT
CASSDVTGGIADTQYF
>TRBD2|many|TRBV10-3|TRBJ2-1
TGTGCCATCAGTGATGGCGGGGGGGGCAATGAGCAGTTCTTC
CAISDGGGGNEQFF
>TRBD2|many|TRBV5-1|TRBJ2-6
TGCGCCAGCAGCCGGGAGGCAGGGAGCGGGGCCAACGTCCTGACTTTC
CASSREAGSGANVLTF
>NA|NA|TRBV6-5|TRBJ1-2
TGTGCCAGCAGTTACTTGGGGTGCTACACCTTC
CASSYLGCYTF
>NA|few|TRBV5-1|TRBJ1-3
TGCGCCAGCAGATCGGCGCCTCGCTCTGGAAACACCATATATTTT
CASRSAPRSGNTIYF
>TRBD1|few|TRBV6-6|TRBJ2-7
TGTGCCAGCAGCCCCGGACAGGGCGGGGCCGAGCAGTACTTC
CASSPGQGGAEQYF
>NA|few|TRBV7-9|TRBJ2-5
TGTGCCAGCATTCCTACGGGGCCGCTGGGGAAAAAAGGGGAGACCCAGTACTTC
CASIPTGPLGKKGETQYF
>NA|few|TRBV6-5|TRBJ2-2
TGTGCCAGCCGGAAGAAGGCAGGACCCACCGGGGAGCTGTTTTTT
CASRKKAGPTGELFF
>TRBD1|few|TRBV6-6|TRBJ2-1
TGTGCCAGCAGCCTCTTAACCACCGGGACAGGAGTTTACAATGAGCAGTTCTTC
CASSLLTTGTGVYNEQFF
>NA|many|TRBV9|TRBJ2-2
TGTGCCAGCAGCGTATACACCGGGGAGCTGTTTTTT
CASSVYTGELFF
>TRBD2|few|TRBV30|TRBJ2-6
TGTGCCTGGAGTAAGCTGCGGGGGGCTGGGGCCAACGTCCTGACTTTC
CAWSKLRGAGANVLTF
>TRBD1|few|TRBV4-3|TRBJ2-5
TGCGCCAGCGGACAGGGGGCAGGGGGACGAGAAGAGACCCAGTACTTC
CASGQGAGGREETQYF
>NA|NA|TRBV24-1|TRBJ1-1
TGTGCCACCAGTGATTCCTTGCGGGCTGAAGCTTTCTTT
CATSDSLRAEAFF
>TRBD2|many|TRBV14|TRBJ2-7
TGTGCCAGCAGCTTCGGGGGGAGGATGGCTTTATACGAGCAGTACTTC
CASSFGGRMALYEQYF
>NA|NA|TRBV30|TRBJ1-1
TGTGCCTGGAGTGTACGGGGCAGCCAAGCTTTCTTT
CAWSVRGSQAFF